Described below is a single T cell receptor beta chain sequence and its context. Its antigen is undetermined. For each extraction, RNA and DNA were obtained together from 20-30 mg of unsorted bulk tissue. Five separate regions were sampled from each tumor. Trimming at V came to 4 bases and at J to 12 bases, leaving 12 bases not matched to a gene. The length of the CDR3 is 16 residues. The source of the sample is a study of tumor-infiltrating lymphocytes in primary liver carcinoma. Study-wide background: The patients comprised men and women between the ages of 30 and 69 years.

Study observations and caveats: Overlap in tumor-adjacent and tumor-blood pairs fell below that of tumor region pairs. Presence in all five tumor regions was observed for only about 7-25% of top clones.

cDNA specific to TCR beta was made from about 550 ng of total RNA, with a constant-region primer employed for priming. ARM-PCR was slightly modified, and three nested multiplex PCR rounds with it gave rise to the TCR beta libraries. Researchers ran the first two PCR rounds for roughly 11 cycles each with TRBV1-TRBV30 forward primers and a C-beta reverse primer. TCRdb called the multiplex PCR reads again in MiXCR, with one record for every CDR3 protein. The table lists roughly 70,000 distinct CDR3 sequences, approximately 74% of them singletons. The sequencing sample was made of liver tumor tissue from sampling region 4. Regarding subset: tumor region T4, right-lateral pole. V usage is TRBV12-3 or TRBV12-4 and J usage is TRBJ2-1, with 13 bases that match TRBD2. The clonotype comes from a middle-aged man with primary liver carcinoma and hepatitis B virus infection. In DNA form, the CDR3 reads TGTGCCAGCAGTTATGGACTAGCGGGAGCGGTGGACGGGCAGTTCTTC. Protein sequence: CASSYGLAGAVDGQFF.